This T cell receptor beta chain was obtained from a study of cytomegalovirus exposure and HLA in healthy donors. The CDR3 is made up of 15 amino acids. The V gene end was trimmed by 5 bases and the J gene end by 11 bases; junction bases not matched to a gene: 14. The germline V gene has CDR1 SEHNR and CDR2 FQNEAQ (reference sequence). PCR used 60 Vbeta primers and 13 Jbeta primers. Sequencing was performed with immunoSEQ multiplex PCR; in TCRdb, only in-frame clones are kept and a portion is missing. The sample lists under 200,000 clones; about 77% were seen once. Study-wide points: Later work found that TCR association rates differed between HLA loci; DRB1 had the most and HLA-C the fewest. A later analysis found common viral pathogens apparently linked to several of the most significant clusters. In a later analysis, an Asian-associated ancestry cluster reportedly showed fewer N-insertions than the approximately 670-donor mean. Previously analyzed data showed that most TCR beta V segments were productive at a frequency of about 87% or about 30%.

In the case of this clone: Its specificity is not known.

The sequence came from a woman in her 40s in good health and CMV-seropositive. The V gene is TRBV7-9, the J gene TRBJ1-4; 7 bases align to TRBD1. The specimen was PBMCs. The CDR3 reads CASSPSGQAAGKLFF. CDR3 DNA: TGTGCCAGCAGCCCGAGTGGACAGGCGGCGGGCAAACTGTTTTTT.